This record covers a single TCR beta chain. Its cognate antigen is unknown. A read error may account for a junction end that differs from germline. Researchers used genomic DNA as the template to profile TCR beta VDJ and CDR3. TCRdb itself ran the reads through MiXCR, one entry per CDR3 protein. The sample contains a few hundred thousand distinct CDR3 sequences, around 33% of which appear only once. Patients selected for sequencing had displayed CD8+CD57+ cell expansion by flow cytometry. In all patients, the disease was severe acquired aplastic anemia. This CDR3 is built from 15 residues. Looked up from germline, CDR1 is SGHVS and CDR2 is FNYEAQ. This entry comes from a study of CD8+CD57+ T cells in acquired aplastic anemia. The wider study: Sorting CD4+ and CD8+ cells gave DNA averaging approximately 2.9 ug. Study-wide points: Patients had twenty-nine CD8+ CDR3 sequences in common with controls (the shared set). Patients showed no significant difference from controls in CD8+ Simpson's diversity.

This sequence was found in a human donor with aplastic anemia. The chain joins TRBV7-6 to TRBJ2-7; 12 bases are a match to TRBD2. Sample: sorted CD4+, CD8+, or CD8+CD57+ T cells (not recorded which) from PBMCs. The CDR3 region is CASSDTSGGSYEQYF. The CDR3 DNA follows: TGTGCTAGCAGCGACACTAGCGGGGGGTCCTACGAGCAGTACTTC.